Listed below are T cell receptor beta chains from one sample, sequenced in a study of CD8+CD57+ T cells in acquired aplastic anemia. TCRdb re-analysed the reads in MiXCR, keeping a single row per CDR3 protein. The sample holds approximately 200,000 distinct CDR3 sequences, about half seen once. The specimen was sorted CD4+, CD8+, or CD8+CD57+ T cells (not recorded which) from PBMCs. All receptors derive from a human donor in good health, serving as a control. CDR3s include the opening cysteine and the closing phenylalanine or tryptophan. D genes are given only for firm matches. Expanded clones are given a class, and other clones once, few, many or no size at all.

d_call	clone_size	v_call	j_call	cdr3_nt	cdr3_aa
NA	NA	TRBV4-1	TRBJ2-7	TGCGCCAGCAGCCTGGACAGTGCTGGCTACGAGCAGTACTTC	CASSLDSAGYEQYF
TRBD1	once	TRBV6-1	TRBJ2-1	TGTGCCAGCAGTTTATGGGGGACAGGGTCCTACAATGAGCAGTTCTTC	CASSLWGTGSYNEQFF
TRBD1	NA	TRBV19	TRBJ1-3	TGTGCCAGTAGTATCGGACAGGGCTCTGGAAACACCATATATTTT	CASSIGQGSGNTIYF
NA	NA	TRBV7-8	TRBJ2-7	TGTGCCAGCAGCTCCACTCCTGGTTCGGACTACGAGCAGTACTTC	CASSSTPGSDYEQYF
TRBD1	many	TRBV7-7	TRBJ2-5	TGTGCTAGCAGCTTCGGGACAGGGGGTCAAGAGACCCAGTACTTC	CASSFGTGGQETQYF
TRBD1	NA	TRBV7-2	TRBJ1-2	TGTGCCAGCTTGACAGGGTCGCGGTATGGCTACACCTTC	CASLTGSRYGYTF
NA	few	TRBV4-1	TRBJ2-1	TGCGCCAGCAGCCAAGATCCAATTGGGTCCTACAATGAGCAGTTCTTC	CASSQDPIGSYNEQFF
NA	NA	TRBV30	TRBJ1-1	TGTGCCTGGAGTCAAAAGTTGGGGACAACGTACACTGAAGCTTTCTTT	CAWSQKLGTTYTEAFF
NA	NA	TRBV12-3/TRBV12-4	TRBJ1-1	TGTGCCAGCGGGGTTACAGGAGACACTGAAGCTTTCTTT	CASGVTGDTEAFF
TRBD2	NA	TRBV20-1	TRBJ2-5	TGCAGTGCTCTCTACCCGGGGGGGGAGACCCAGTACTTC	CSALYPGGETQYF
NA	many	TRBV7-9	TRBJ2-7	TGTGCCAGCAGCCTTCAGGGTGGGAGCTACGAGCAGTACTTC	CASSLQGGSYEQYF
NA	many	TRBV5-1	TRBJ1-2	TGCGCCAGCAGCTTGGTTGGGGAAGGGGGCTATGGCTACACCTTC	CASSLVGEGGYGYTF